This T cell receptor beta chain was documented in a study of T cell repertoires in cytomegalovirus infection. Study at large: Both a matching HLA type and CMV infection were indicated by public TCR beta signatures. Study results and limitations: It was HLA-C-restricted CMV-specific TCR beta clonotypes that dominated the response ex vivo. Using cumulative public TCR beta family frequency, the authors identified those who carried CMV together with the relevant HLA.

In the case of this clonotype: Its antigen remains unknown.

V shed 0 bases and J shed 1 base, with 12 bases lying between them. Germline CDR1 LGHNA, CDR2 YNFKEQ. The CDR3 loop spans 16 amino acids. TCRdb used MiXCR to reprocess the reads, holding one entry per CDR3 protein. The sample holds 500,000 or so distinct CDR3 sequences, about 15% seen once. This clonotype was obtained from a human donor in good health (CMV status not recorded). Some clones in this sample may be carry-over from other donors' samples. The chain uses TRBV4-2 and TRBJ1-1, with D possibly TRBD1 on 5 matching bases. Sequencing used CD8+ T cells from PBMCs. CDR3 coding DNA: TGTGCCAGCAGCCAAGATTGGGGACGTTCGAACACTGAAGCTTTCTTT. Translated: CASSQDWGRSNTEAFF.